This entry is about one T cell receptor beta chain. Its antigen is unknown. The junction differs from germline at one of its ends, possibly a read error. This record belongs to a study of shared clonotypes between healthy human individuals. Findings of the study overall: The genetic and exposure-history diversity represented was limited by few donors.

The CDR3 consists of 16 residues. The germline V gene has CDR1 MGHDK and CDR2 SYGVNS. Sequencing used immunoSEQ multiplex PCR; TCRdb keeps in-frame clones, though not all of them. The table lists around 330,000 clones, roughly 70% of them singletons, with under 13% in the top ten. Every donor, a Caucasian adult, lived in Nashville, Tennessee. The sequenced material came from memory CD4+ T cells sorted from blood. Subset of the sample: CD45RA-negative fraction. This chain links TRBV25-1 with TRBJ2-1, with 8 bases matching TRBD2. The receptor comes from a man aged 25 to 45 in good health. DNA of the CDR3: TGTGCCAGCAGTGCCCGATTAGCGGGGTCCTCCAATGAGCAGTTCTTC. It specifies CASSARLAGSSNEQFF.